This TCR beta chain derives from a study of identical twins. Overall study results and limits: Instead of following the same donors, the conclusions were based on cross-sectional statistical analysis. Fewer insertions characterized abundant cord blood beta clonotypes, whereas memory repertoires showed none.

In regard to this clonotype: The antigen remains unidentified.

Template switching added a universal primer binding site, and final cDNA carried unique molecular identifiers. TCRdb re-analysed the 5' RACE reads in MiXCR, keeping a single row per CDR3 protein. The data contain a few hundred thousand distinct CDR3 sequences, about 18% of them singletons. Trimming took off 6 bases at V and 4 bases at J, with 18 bases between the two ends. The CDR3 loop spans 14 amino acids. Looked up from germline, CDR1 is DFQATT and CDR2 is SNEGSKA (reference sequence). The chain carries TRBV20-1 and TRBJ1-2; TRBD1 might be the D (5 bases). This TCR came from a man over 45 in good health. Sequencing was done on a sample of naive T cells sorted from blood. CDR3 sequence reads: CSAYRDGVSYGYTF. The CDR3 DNA sequence: TGCAGTGCGTACCGGGACGGTGTTTCCTATGGCTACACCTTC.